This passage covers 20 T cell receptor beta chains from one sample sequenced in a study of T cell repertoires in aging, cancer and after chemotherapy. The template was genomic DNA from peripheral blood, not RNA. A mixed TRB-A/B primer pool amplified rearranged TRB by multiplex touch-down PCR. From the multiplex PCR reads, TCRdb called clonotypes with MiXCR, one entry per CDR3 protein. The sample records 10,000 to 13,000 distinct CDR3 sequences, 24% being singletons. The sequenced sample was blood. The receptors originated from a human donor in good health.

The chain combines TRBV28 with TRBJ1-2; D not certain. V lost 6 bases to trimming and J lost 5 bases, with 16 bases between them. The CDR3 is 14 amino acids. From germline, CDR1 is MDHEN and CDR2 SYDVKM. CDR3 amino acids: CASSGPLQRYGYTF. The DNA of the CDR3 is TGTGCCAGCAGCGGACCCTTACAACGTTATGGCTACACCTTC.

This clonotype was picked up a small number of times. The chain couples TRBV7-9 to TRBJ2-2; 9 bases are a match to TRBD1. Germline V lookup: CDR1 SEHNR, CDR2 FQNEAQ (reference sequence). The CDR3 extends over 16 amino acids. The V and J ends lost 4 bases and 6 bases, in that order; junction bases with no gene match: 9. DNA for the CDR3: TGTGCCAGCAGCTCCATCGACAGGGGGTACGCCGGGGAGCTGTTTTTT. It is translated as CASSSIDRGYAGELFF.

V usage is TRBV20-1 and J usage is TRBJ2-5; TRBD2 matches 10 bases. The CDR3 runs to 14 residues. Looked up from germline, CDR1 is DFQATT and CDR2 is SNEGSKA (reference sequence). V shed 6 bases, J shed 4 bases, and the junction held 8 bases outside the gene matches. CDR3 in amino acids: CSAKKAGGGETQYF. The CDR3 region has the DNA TGCAGTGCAAAAAAAGCGGGGGGGGGAGAGACCCAGTACTTC.

Judged by abundance, this clonotype is medium-sized. The J gene is TRBJ2-7, the V gene TRBV6-6; D remains ambiguous. V lost 8 bases and J 5 bases, leaving 10 bases between the germline ends. The length of the CDR3 is 11 residues. CDR1 MNHNY and CDR2 SVGAGI come from the germline V gene (reference sequence). The CDR3 loop reads CASEIGDEQYF. CDR3 DNA: TGTGCCAGCGAAATAGGAGACGAGCAGTACTTC.

This clonotype ranks as medium-sized. V gene TRBV7-6 combines with J gene TRBJ2-5, with 9 bases aligning to TRBD2. The CDR3 is 19 amino acids. V lost 6 bases and J lost 1; bases outside the gene matches: 18. CDR1 and CDR2 (germline): SGHVS, FNYEAQ. The CDR3 sequence is CASSPNIAGARLSQETQYF. CDR3 DNA sequence: TGTGCCAGCAGTCCTAATATAGCGGGGGCGCGCTTATCCCAAGAGACCCAGTACTTC.

The chain carries TRBV9 and TRBJ2-1; the match to TRBD1 covers 7 bases. This CDR3 comprises 13 residues. Germline CDR1 SGDLS, CDR2 YYNGEE. V was pared by 1 base and J by 11 bases, with 6 bases of the junction left unmatched. DNA of the CDR3: TGTGCCAGCAGCGTACTTATGGGACAGCAGCAGTTCTTC. Protein sequence: CASSVLMGQQQFF.

This clonotype was recorded once. The chain recombines TRBV6-1 with TRBJ1-1; D possibly corresponds to TRBD1 (6 bases). In germline, CDR1 is MNHNS, CDR2 SASEGT. Trimming removed 11 bases at V and 4 bases at J, with 17 bases between. This CDR3 is built from 13 residues. CDR3 loop: CACKTGLGTEAFF. The CDR3 nucleotides are TGTGCCTGTAAAACAGGGCTGGGCACTGAAGCTTTCTTT.

As concerns this clonotype: The junction does not match germline at one end; this may be a read error. The chain combines TRBV20-1 with TRBJ2-3; possible D gene TRBD1, 5 bases. Germline-derived CDR1 and CDR2 are DFQATT and SNEGSKA (reference sequence). This CDR3 comprises 14 residues. CDR3 loop: CNATRGQRTDTQYF. DNA for the CDR3: TGCAATGCTACCCGAGGACAACGCACAGATACGCAGTATTTT.

This clonotype has only a few counts. This rearrangement joins TRBV18 to TRBJ2-3; 10 nucleotides line up with TRBD1. Unmatched junction bases numbered 9, after V lost 3 bases and J lost 3 bases. This CDR3 comprises 17 residues. Germline V gene sequence: CDR1 KGHSH, CDR2 LQKENI. The CDR3, as DNA: TGTGCCAGCTCACCCGTCGTGGGACAGGGGTTTACAGATACGCAGTATTTT. The encoded protein is CASSPVVGQGFTDTQYF.

The chain uses TRBV11-2 and TRBJ1-1; the D is unclear. This CDR3 region has 10 residues. V was shortened by 0 bases and J by 9 bases, with 2 bases between the two germline ends. Germline lookup yields CDR1 SGHAT and CDR2 FQNNGV. In DNA form, the CDR3 reads TGTGCCAGCAGCTTAGACCAAGCTTTCTTT. Translated, it gives CASSLDQAFF.

This clonotype qualifies as medium-sized (0.01 to 0.1%). This sequence joins TRBV6-6 and TRBJ2-2, with D uncertain. This CDR3 is 16 amino acids long. Germline V lookup: CDR1 MNHNY, CDR2 SVGAGI (reference sequence). The ends were cut back, 2 bases at V and 1 base at J, with 11 bases in the middle. The CDR3 DNA follows: TGTGCCAGCAGTTACACCCGACGGATGAACACCGGGGAGCTGTTTTTT. Protein sequence: CASSYTRRMNTGELFF.

The gene calls are TRBV20-1 and TRBJ1-1; D may be TRBD1 (5 bases). This CDR3 contains 14 residues. Germline-derived CDR1 and CDR2 are DFQATT and SNEGSKA (reference sequence). The V end lost 0 bases, the J end lost 4 bases, and 12 bases lay between the germline ends. The CDR3 loop reads CSARDPQGGTEAFF. DNA of the CDR3: TGCAGTGCTAGAGATCCCCAGGGAGGCACTGAAGCTTTCTTT.

The chain has TRBV7-2 and TRBJ2-3; TRBD2 is a possible D gene (6 bases). V lost 5 bases and J lost 7, with 22 bases in between. The germline CDR1 and CDR2 sequences are SGHTA and FQGNSA. The CDR3 is made up of 16 amino acids. For the CDR3, the DNA is TGTGCCAGCAGCCCGGAGTTTGCGGGGATGGATCATACGCAGTATTTT. It encodes CASSPEFAGMDHTQYF.

This clonotype is medium-sized (0.01 to 0.1%) within its sample. This chain connects TRBV20-1 to TRBJ1-6; TRBD1 matches 9 bases. Trimming took 1 base from V and 9 from J; bases not matched to a gene: 10. CDR3 length: 16 amino acids. CDR1 DFQATT and CDR2 SNEGSKA come from the germline V gene (reference sequence). The DNA of the CDR3 is TGCAGTGCTAGAGCGGGGACAGGGTCGGATTCTTCACCCCTCCACTTT. Protein: CSARAGTGSDSSPLHF.

The genes are TRBV5-4 and TRBJ1-5; D unclear. V lost 4 bases and J 0 bases, leaving 8 bases between the germline ends. Germline V gives CDR1 SGHNT, CDR2 YYREEE (reference sequence). The CDR3 is 14 amino acids. DNA for the CDR3: TGTGCCAGCAGCCCGGGAGATAGCAATCAGCCCCAGCATTTT. This translates into CASSPGDSNQPQHF.

The sample holds a few counts of this clonotype. This sequence joins TRBV20-1 and TRBJ2-7, with 11 nucleotides matching TRBD2. The CDR3 contains 14 residues. The trim removed 5 bases at V and 4 bases at J, leaving 7 bases unmatched. Germline assignment: CDR1 DFQATT and CDR2 SNEGSKA (reference sequence). The CDR3 is CSAVRLAGSYEQYF. The CDR3 coding sequence is TGCAGTGCTGTGAGACTAGCGGGGTCTTACGAGCAGTACTTC.

This clonotype showed up just a few times. The genes are TRBV20-1 and TRBJ1-2; the D gene is possibly TRBD1 (5 bases). The CDR3 has 14 residues. The germline V gene encodes CDR1 DFQATT and CDR2 SNEGSKA (reference sequence). Trimming left V 2 bases short and J 3 bases short, with 13 bases between. The CDR3 here is CSARILGGDYGYTF. CDR3 DNA: TGCAGTGCTAGAATTTTGGGGGGGGACTATGGCTACACCTTC.

The CDR3 protein is CSATGSRRGRTQYF. In DNA form, the CDR3 reads TGCAGTGCTACAGGGAGCCGACGAGGCCGTACGCAGTATTTT. The chain recombines TRBV20-1 with TRBJ2-3, with D perhaps TRBD1 or TRBD2 (5 bases each). This CDR3 contains 14 residues. V was shortened by 4 bases and J by 8 bases, with 19 bases between the two germline ends. Germline V CDR1 and CDR2: DFQATT, SNEGSKA (reference sequence).

This chain connects TRBV7-9 to TRBJ2-2; possibly TRBD2 for D (5 bases). CDR1 SEHNR and CDR2 FQNEAQ come from the germline V gene (reference sequence). This CDR3 has 12 residues. Trimming removed 4 bases at V and 6 bases at J, with 6 bases between. The CDR3 spells CASSSGAGELFF. The CDR3 coding sequence is TGTGCCAGCAGCTCCGGGGCCGGGGAGCTGTTTTTT.

In its sample, this clonotype was seen once. This chain uses TRBV27 with TRBJ2-5; the match to TRBD2 covers 8 bases. This CDR3 contains 13 residues. Germline values: CDR1 MNHEY, CDR2 SMNVEV (reference sequence). Trimming removed 6 bases from V and 4 bases from J; junction bases left unmatched: 4. The DNA of the CDR3 is TGTGCCAGCAGATACGGGGGGGGAGAGACCCAGTACTTC. Translating gives CASRYGGGETQYF.